The present entry profiles one TCR beta chain with its context. Its antigen remains unknown. This sample stems from a study of CD8+CD57+ T cells in acquired aplastic anemia. Genomic DNA acted as the template from which TCR beta VDJ combination and CDR3 sequence profiling were carried out. One entry per CDR3 protein results from TCRdb running MiXCR on the reads. The repertoire holds 200,000 to 250,000 distinct CDR3 sequences, with roughly 35% as singletons. The study's findings and limits: Controls and patients did not differ significantly in CD8+ Simpson's diversity. Researchers report that around 29 CD8+ CDR3 sequences appeared in both patients and controls.

This CDR3 is built from 16 residues. Germline V lookup: CDR1 SGHAT, CDR2 FQNNGV. The ends lost 5 bases at V and 5 bases at J; junction bases unmatched: 7. V is TRBV11-2 and J is TRBJ2-1, with TRBD2 matching over 12 bases. Sequencing was done on a sample of sorted CD4+, CD8+, or CD8+CD57+ T cells (not recorded which) from PBMCs. The receptor was isolated from a human donor in good health, serving as a control. CDR3 bases: TGTGCCAGCAGCCGAAATCTAGCGGGGGGGGACAATGAGCAGTTCTTC. Translated, it gives CASSRNLAGGDNEQFF. Supplemented by reference TRBV11-2 and TRBJ2-1, the full variable domain reads EAGVAQSPRYKIIEKRQSVAFWCNPISGHATLYWYQQILGQGPKLLIQFQNNGVVDDSQLPKDRFSAERLKGVDSTLKIQPAKLEDSAVYLCASSRNLAGGDNEQFFGPGTRLTVL.